Each of the 5 T cell receptor beta chains below was sequenced from the same sample in a study of blood T cell repertoires in COVID-19. The repertoire was sequenced with immunoSEQ multiplex PCR; TCRdb's copy has only in-frame clones and lacks some. Of roughly 290,000 clones listed, 80% to 85% are singletons. The sample comprised peripheral blood. Receptors originate from a person aged 70 to 85 with COVID-19, enrolled during active disease.

To note about this clone: The CDR3 ends on some other residue instead of the conserved phenylalanine or tryptophan, so this is likely a read error. Because the CDR3's place on the DNA is in doubt, the DNA is left out and the CDR3 is given as listed by TCRdb. The V and J genes are TRBV18 and TRBJ1-1; the D call TRBD1 from the table was never checked on the DNA. The CDR3 spans 13 amino acids, including both terminal residues. In germline, CDR1 is KGHSH, CDR2 LQKENI. The CDR3 sequence is CASSPDLGTGNTI.

J is TRBJ2-2 and V is TRBV11-2; 12 bases are shared with TRBD2. Germline CDR1 SGHAT, CDR2 FQNNGV. V lost 1 base, J lost 10 bases, and 4 bases stayed unmatched. This CDR3 has 15 amino acids. The CDR3 nucleotides read TGTGCCAGCAGCTTAGGGCTAGCGGGAGGGTTGGAGCTGTTTTTT. It encodes CASSLGLAGGLELFF.

The chain employs TRBV11-2 and TRBJ2-2; 7 positions agree with TRBD2. CDR3 length: 15 residues. Trimming removed 3 bases from V and 5 bases from J; junction bases left unmatched: 6. Germline V CDR1 and CDR2: SGHAT, FQNNGV. The CDR3 here is CASSFQRERTGELFF. The CDR3 nucleotides are TGTGCCAGCAGCTTCCAGCGGGAACGAACCGGGGAGCTGTTTTTT.

Comment on this clone: At one end, the junction sequence differs from germline, possibly due to a read error. The rearrangement uses TRBV29-1 and TRBJ2-7; D gene ambiguous. CDR3 size: 13 residues. Germline values: CDR1 SQVTM, CDR2 ANQGSEA. CDR3 in amino acids: CSVVGFGVVGQIF. In DNA, the CDR3 is TGCAGCGTTGTAGGATTTGGAGTCGTCGGTCAAATTTTC.

This clone was observed a single time. The V and J genes are TRBV4-1 and TRBJ1-1; D remains unclear. The CDR3 contains 14 residues. Germline V CDR1 and CDR2: MGHRA, YSYEKL. Trimming removed 0 bases at V and 5 bases at J, with 10 bases between. CDR3 DNA: TGCGCCAGCAGCCAAGAATTCGCGCAAACTGAAGCTTTCTTT. As protein: CASSQEFAQTEAFF.